The 14 T cell receptor beta chains below were found in one sample sequenced in a study of blood T cell repertoires in COVID-19. This table comes from immunoSEQ multiplex PCR, and its TCRdb copy is limited to in-frame clones, with some not included. This sample carries about 23,000 clones, approximately 94% of them seen once, and the ten largest clones take under 4.5%. Source material: peripheral blood. These receptors were taken from a woman between 45 and 60 years old with active COVID-19.

The J gene is TRBJ1-2, the V gene TRBV4-1; 11 bases are shared with TRBD1. Germline trimming cut 6 bases from V and 8 bases from J; bases unmatched to any gene: 11. CDR3 length: 15 amino acids. Germline V gives CDR1 MGHRA, CDR2 YSYEKL. The DNA for the CDR3 is TGCGCCAGCAGTCTGGAGGGACAGGGGGTATGGGGCTACACCTTC. Encoded protein: CASSLEGQGVWGYTF.

This clone came up once. The J gene is TRBJ2-1, the V gene TRBV25-1, with 10 bases that match TRBD2. The CDR3 is 13 residues long. Germline V gene lookup returns CDR1 MGHDK and CDR2 SYGVNS. The trim removed 7 bases at V and 10 bases at J, leaving 7 bases unmatched. CDR3 sequence reads: CASTLAGAGEQFF. In DNA, the CDR3 is TGTGCCAGCACCCTAGCGGGAGCAGGCGAGCAGTTCTTC.

This chain connects TRBV3-1 (or the pseudogene TRBV3-2) to TRBJ1-1, with D maybe TRBD1 (5 bases). V dropped 4 bases and J dropped 0 bases, with 15 bases sitting between them. The germline V gene encodes CDR1 LGHDT and CDR2 YNNKEL (reference sequence). The CDR3 length is 16 residues. The CDR3 DNA is TGTGCCAGCAGCCCTTCGACGACAGTCATGAACACTGAAGCTTTCTTT. Amino acid sequence: CASSPSTTVMNTEAFF.

V and J are TRBV11-2 and TRBJ2-5, with D possibly being TRBD1 (5 bases). Germline V lookup: CDR1 SGHAT, CDR2 FQNNGV. V shed 2 bases and J shed 0 bases, with 10 bases lying between them. CDR3 length: 15 residues. CDR3 sequence: CASSLSRQNQETQYF. The CDR3 region has the DNA TGTGCCAGCAGCTTATCTAGACAGAACCAAGAGACCCAGTACTTC.

V is TRBV5-5 and J is TRBJ2-7; TRBD2 aligns across 8 bases. V shed 6 bases and J 5 bases; nucleotides not matched to a gene: 7. Germline V gene lookup returns CDR1 SGHKS and CDR2 YYEKEE (reference sequence). CDR3 size: 13 residues. The DNA of the CDR3 is TGTGCCAGCACCCCGGGGGGGGGCGACGAGCAGTACTTC. The encoded protein is CASTPGGGDEQYF. The variable domain in full, with the rest retrieved from reference TRBV5-5 and TRBJ2-7, is DAGVTQSPTHLIKTRGQQVTLRCSPISGHKSVSWYQQVLGQGPQFIFQYYEKEERGRGNFPDRFSARQFPNYSSELNVNALLLGDSALYLCASTPGGGDEQYFGPGTRLTVT.

This sequence joins TRBV6-2 or TRBV6-3 and TRBJ2-1; no definite D call. From germline, CDR1 is MNHEY and CDR2 SVGEGT. This CDR3 spans 13 amino acids. The ends were cut back, 0 bases at V and 6 bases at J, with 6 bases in the middle. The CDR3 sequence is CASSYSPSNEQFF. DNA for the CDR3: TGTGCCAGCAGTTACTCTCCGTCCAATGAGCAGTTCTTC.

This sequence joins TRBV28 and TRBJ2-1, with 10 bases aligning to TRBD2. J gave up 8 bases and V 2 bases, and 12 bases lay outside the gene matches. CDR1 and CDR2 (germline): MDHEN, SYDVKM. The CDR3 extends over 17 amino acids. CDR3 sequence reads: CASSLEAASGRFYEQFF. CDR3 nucleotides: TGTGCCAGCAGTTTAGAGGCGGCTAGCGGGAGATTTTATGAGCAGTTCTTC.

The rearrangement uses TRBV3-1 (or the pseudogene TRBV3-2) and TRBJ2-5, with 7 bases lining up with TRBD1. The CDR3 has 14 amino acids. Trimming removed 4 bases from V and 1 base from J; junction bases left unmatched: 3. Germline assignment: CDR1 LGHDT and CDR2 YNNKEL (reference sequence). CDR3 residues: CASSPTGLQETQYF. The DNA of the CDR3 is TGTGCCAGCAGCCCGACAGGGCTCCAAGAGACCCAGTACTTC.

This clone was recorded only once. The rearrangement links TRBV7-3 to TRBJ2-6, with no clear D. The V end was cut by 5 bases, the J end by 3 bases, with 5 bases between. This CDR3 is 13 amino acids long. Germline CDR1 is SGHTA and CDR2 is FQGTGA. For the CDR3, the DNA is TGTGCCAGCAGCCCCGTTGGGGCCAACGTCCTGACTTTC. As protein: CASSPVGANVLTF. Supplemented by reference TRBV7-3 and TRBJ2-6, the full variable domain reads GAGVSQTPSNKVTEKGKYVELRCDPISGHTALYWYRQSLGQGPEFLIYFQGTGAADDSGLPNDRFFAVRPEGSVSTLKIQRTERGDSAVYLCASSPVGANVLTFGAGSRLTVL.

CDR3 sequence (DNA): TGTGCCAGCAGCGTACAAGCGGGGGGGCCGGGTGAGCAGTTCTTC. It codes for CASSVQAGGPGEQFF. The rearrangement joins TRBV9 to TRBJ2-1; 10 bases agree with TRBD2. V trimming: 1 base; J trimming: 9 bases; junction bases outside the gene matches: 7. Germline V lookup: CDR1 SGDLS, CDR2 YYNGEE. This CDR3 comprises 15 residues.

This clone was recorded once. The chain has TRBV4-1 and TRBJ2-3; 10 nucleotides align to TRBD2. This CDR3 region has 16 residues. V dropped 2 bases and J dropped 5; count of bases not matched to a gene: 7. CDR1 and CDR2 from the germline V gene are MGHRA and YSYEKL. The CDR3 region is CASSQQAGGPGDTQYF. CDR3 coding DNA: TGCGCCAGCAGCCAACAAGCGGGGGGGCCCGGAGATACGCAGTATTTT.

The chain couples TRBV28 to TRBJ2-7; TRBD2 matches at 8 bases. This CDR3 is 15 amino acids long. The ends lost 2 bases at V and 4 bases at J; junction bases unmatched: 7. Germline V gene data show CDR1 as MDHEN and CDR2 as SYDVKM. CDR3 amino acids: CASSLRLAGEYEQYF. CDR3 nucleotide sequence: TGTGCCAGCAGTTTAAGGCTAGCGGGCGAATACGAGCAGTACTTC.

This clone was observed a handful of times. The rearrangement links TRBV19 to TRBJ2-7; D might be TRBD2 (6 bases). This CDR3 is 13 amino acids long. Trimming left V 4 bases short and J 4 bases short, with 11 bases between. CDR1 and CDR2 from the germline V gene are LNHDA and SQIVND (reference sequence). The CDR3 nucleotides read TGTGCCAGTAGTACTAGCGCGAGGTACGAGCAGTACTTC. As protein: CASSTSARYEQYF.

This clone is medium-sized (0.01 to 0.1%) in the sample. Compared with germline, one end of the junction differs, possibly owing to a read error. The rearrangement uses TRBV18 and TRBJ1-1, with D uncertain. This CDR3 is built from 12 residues. Germline CDR1 and CDR2: KGHSH and LQKENI. DNA for the CDR3: TGTGCCAGGAAGGAGAGGCAGTACGCCCTCTCCTTT. Residues: CARKERQYALSF.